This T cell receptor beta chain stems from a study of CD8+CD57+ T cells in acquired aplastic anemia. It was patients with CD8+CD57+ cell expansion by flow cytometry who were chosen for sequencing. Each patient gave a blood sample that was collected before any therapy had been received. CDR3 length: 15 amino acids. Between the trimmed V and J ends, which lost 1 base and 4 bases, there was a span of 15 bases. Germline CDR1 is SGDLS and CDR2 is YYNGEE. TCR beta VDJ combinations and CDR3 sequences were profiled from genomic DNA. TCRdb fed the reads into MiXCR, producing one record per CDR3 protein. Here the sample spans 150,000 to 200,000 distinct CDR3 sequences, roughly two thirds being singletons.

The source of this sequence is a human donor with aplastic anemia. Sequencing was done on a sample of sorted CD4+, CD8+, or CD8+CD57+ T cells (not recorded which) from PBMCs. J is TRBJ2-7 and V is TRBV9; the D gene could be TRBD1 or TRBD2 (6 bases each). The CDR3 here is CASSVSGGRGYEQYF. The CDR3 DNA reads TGTGCCAGCAGCGTAAGTGGGGGGCGAGGGTACGAGCAGTACTTC.